This T cell receptor beta chain stems from a study of neurological immune-mediated disorders (dated by TCRdb to the late 2010s). About the study as a whole: Among the approximately 34 multiple sclerosis patients, relapsing-remitting MS was present in some 31 and secondary progressive MS was present in 3. The study compared peripheral blood TCR-beta repertoires of HTLV-I-associated myelopathy (HAM/TSP) patients, multiple sclerosis patients and healthy controls using UMI-based sequencing. Alongside PBMC samples, the set of about 100 TCR-beta libraries contained longitudinal samples, technical triplicates, and paired CD4+ and CD8+ T-cell subsets that had been sorted. The cohort comprised 68 subjects: roughly 15 HAM/TSP patients, approximately 34 multiple sclerosis patients and approximately 20 healthy controls.

A note on this clonotype: The antigen this receptor binds is unknown. Within one base of it there is no much larger clone, and no base qualities were kept.

Unsorted PBMC libraries were generated from 2 million PBMCs stored in RNAlater at -80 °C until RNA extraction. The multiple sclerosis patients were enrolled in a US clinical protocol that used magnetic resonance imaging to evaluate disease progression. PBMCs were separated from peripheral blood using Ficoll-Hypaque density gradient centrifugation and then cryopreserved in liquid nitrogen. Per the germline V gene, SGHRS is the CDR1 and YFSETQ is the CDR2. The CDR3 spans 13 residues, from the cysteine through the phenylalanine. Only CDR3 DNA remains: 39 bases, in frame from the first base. V is shortened by 3 bases, J by 3 bases, and the region joining them spans 8 bases. cDNA was synthesized by template-switch 5'RACE using a primer with a 10-nucleotide random unique molecular identifier that tagged each TCR transcript. Every sequencing run covered 15-18 subjects and yielded more than 200 million TCR-beta sequences. The RNeasy kit was used to extract total RNA. TCR-beta VDJ regions were amplified with primers for the TCR constant region and the 5'RACE anchor, using the KAPA Real-time Library Amplification kit. Sample indexes and Illumina adaptors were added in a first PCR, after which library yield was increased in a second PCR. After Ampure bead purification, the TCR product of roughly 650 bp was size-selected on a 2% E-gel SizeSelection system. Library quality was checked on a Bioanalyzer, concentration was measured with Qubit, and libraries were quantified with the Kapa Library Quantification kit before pooling. Paired-end 2 x 150 bp sequencing of the libraries was performed on an Illumina HiSeq 2500. To increase sequence diversity, about 25-30% phiX was spiked into each library pool. Turning to the authors' computational methods: The quality-filtered reads were processed with the UMI-based MiGEC pipeline, whose error correction step removed more than 75% of the raw TCR sequences. VDJ genes were aligned to IMGT germline references, and each clonotype was defined by a unique CDR3 amino acid sequence together with V-J genes. Clonal expansion, Shannon diversity, and CDR3 relatedness (CalcPairwiseDistances, ClusterSamples) were evaluated with VDJtools, and phylogenetic trees were built with CLCbio workbench. Using coefficient-of-variation modelling across technical triplicates, the study counted a clone as expanded if it had at least 8 unique UMIs. Using fastp trimming at Q25 and MiXCR clonotype assembly, TCRdb reanalyzed the public sequencing data and kept in-frame beta chains. When rows share a CDR3 protein, they turn into one entry using the most common DNA and genes. Clone size and V and J calls follow TCRdb, not the original study. This sample comprises roughly 70,000 distinct CDR3 sequences, 5.2% of them detected only once. About 2.6% of the sample goes to the ten largest clones.

The paper as a whole reports these results and caveats: No identical CDR3 amino acid sequences were found to be shared among expanded clones across subjects, suggesting that TCR-beta repertoires were private in all groups. TCR clonal expansion was highest in HAM/TSP patients and lowest in MS patients, with MS patients falling below even healthy controls. In a phylogenetic analysis, the repertoires of 18 out of 34 MS patients fell into a single cluster of related CDR3 sequences, pointing to a possible signature at the repertoire level. No association of the MS cluster with clinical or MRI features was observed, and the need for larger cohorts was stated by the authors.

Specimen: PBMCs. Rearrangement joined TRBV5-1 to TRBJ2-3; the D segment might be TRBD1 or TRBD2, since each matches 5 bases. This clonotype was obtained from a woman under 40 with multiple sclerosis. Read as DNA, the sequence is TGCGCCAGCAGCTCGGGGCGAACAGATACGCAGTATTTT. The resulting protein is CASSSGRTDTQYF. Outside the CDR3, residues come from the reference TRBV5-1 and TRBJ2-3 proteins, so the full variable domain is: KAGVTQTPRYLIKTRGQQVTLSCSPISGHRSVSWYQQTPGQGLQFLFEYFSETQRNKGNFPGRFSGRQFSNSRSEMNVSTLELGDSALYLCASSSGRTDTQYFGPGTRLTVL.